The sequence of this T cell receptor (beta chain) was determined in a study of OX40 agonist ivuxolimab in advanced cancers. Study-wide results and limits: Relative to CD4+ cells, CD8+ T cells on average had more expanded clones. Dosing at 0.1 to 3.0 mg/kg was accompanied by clonal expansion of CD4+ and CD8+ blood T cells by week 6.

There are 17 residues in the CDR3. The germline V gene has CDR1 GTSNPN and CDR2 SVGIG (reference sequence). The V gene end was trimmed by 1 base and the J gene end by 2 bases; junction bases not matched to a gene: 7. Notes on this clone: What it binds is unknown.

The method was immunoSEQ multiplex PCR; TCRdb's version includes in-frame clones alone and lacks a portion of them. Among over 30,000 clones, roughly 87% were seen once, and the ten largest hold more than 35%. The clonotype comes from an adult with an advanced solid tumor such as melanoma, head and neck, liver or kidney cancer. The starting material was CD4+ or CD8+ T cells sorted from blood, obtained in a trial of the OX40 agonist ivuxolimab. The chain recombines TRBV30 with TRBJ2-3; 12 bases are a match to TRBD2. CDR3 residues: CAWSELAGGQVTDTQYF. Here the CDR3 DNA reads TGTGCCTGGAGTGAACTAGCGGGAGGACAAGTCACAGATACGCAGTATTTT.